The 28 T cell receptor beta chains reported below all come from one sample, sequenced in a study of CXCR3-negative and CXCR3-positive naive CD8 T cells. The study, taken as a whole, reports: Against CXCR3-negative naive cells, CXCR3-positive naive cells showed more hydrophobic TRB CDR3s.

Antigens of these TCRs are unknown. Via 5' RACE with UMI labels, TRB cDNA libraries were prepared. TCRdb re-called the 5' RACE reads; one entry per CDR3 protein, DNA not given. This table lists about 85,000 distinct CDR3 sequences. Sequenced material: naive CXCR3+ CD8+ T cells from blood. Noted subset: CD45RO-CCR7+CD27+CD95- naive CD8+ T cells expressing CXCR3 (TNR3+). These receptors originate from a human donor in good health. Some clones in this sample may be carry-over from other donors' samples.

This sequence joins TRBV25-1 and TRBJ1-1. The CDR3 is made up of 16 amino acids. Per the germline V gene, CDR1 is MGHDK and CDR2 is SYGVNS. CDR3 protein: CASSARGRGGNTEAFF.

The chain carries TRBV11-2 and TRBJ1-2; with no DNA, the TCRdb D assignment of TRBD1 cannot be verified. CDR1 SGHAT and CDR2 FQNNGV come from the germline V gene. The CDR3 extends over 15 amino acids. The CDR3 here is CASSPWTGDTYGYTF.

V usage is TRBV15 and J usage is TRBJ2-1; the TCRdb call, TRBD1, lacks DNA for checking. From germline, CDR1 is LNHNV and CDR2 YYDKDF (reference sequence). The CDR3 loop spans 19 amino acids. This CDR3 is CATSRAGGVGGGSYNEQFF.

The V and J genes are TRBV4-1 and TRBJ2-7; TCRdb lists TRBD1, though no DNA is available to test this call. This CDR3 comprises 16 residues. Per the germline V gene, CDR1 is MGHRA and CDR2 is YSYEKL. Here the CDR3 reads CASSQQPQGADYEPYF.

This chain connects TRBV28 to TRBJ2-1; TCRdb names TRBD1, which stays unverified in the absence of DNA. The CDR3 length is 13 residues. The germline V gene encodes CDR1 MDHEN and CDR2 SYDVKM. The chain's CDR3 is CASSFRGPNEQFF.

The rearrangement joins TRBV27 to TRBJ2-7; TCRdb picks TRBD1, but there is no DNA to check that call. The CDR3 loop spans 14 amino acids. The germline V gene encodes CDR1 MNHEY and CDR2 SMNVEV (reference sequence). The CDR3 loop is CASSPGLRSYEQYF.

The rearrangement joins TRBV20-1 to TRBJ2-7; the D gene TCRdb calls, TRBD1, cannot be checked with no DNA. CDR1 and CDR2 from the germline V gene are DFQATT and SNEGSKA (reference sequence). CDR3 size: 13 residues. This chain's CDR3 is CSAPGTVTYEQYF.

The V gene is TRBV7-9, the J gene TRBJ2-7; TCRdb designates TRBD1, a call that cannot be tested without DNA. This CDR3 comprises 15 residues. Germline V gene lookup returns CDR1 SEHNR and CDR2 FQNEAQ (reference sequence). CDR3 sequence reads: CASSGLRTGGHEQYF.

The CDR3 reads CASSILYTAREQFF. V and J are TRBV5-1 and TRBJ2-1. The germline CDR1 and CDR2 sequences are SGHRS and YFSETQ. There are 14 residues in the CDR3.

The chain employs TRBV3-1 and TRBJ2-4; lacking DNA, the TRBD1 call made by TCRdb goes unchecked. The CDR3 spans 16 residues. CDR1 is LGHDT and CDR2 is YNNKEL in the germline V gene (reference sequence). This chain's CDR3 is CASSQLGGTGRNIQYF.

CDR3 sequence reads: CASSLPLAHEQFF. The chain is built from TRBV7-9 and TRBJ2-1; the TRBD2 assignment by TCRdb is unverifiable without DNA. The V gene's germline CDR1 is SEHNR and CDR2 FQNEAQ (reference sequence). This CDR3 has 13 amino acids.

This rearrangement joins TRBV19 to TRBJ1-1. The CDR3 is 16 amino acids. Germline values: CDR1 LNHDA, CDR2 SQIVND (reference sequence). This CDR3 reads CASSIVAAVEGTEAFF.

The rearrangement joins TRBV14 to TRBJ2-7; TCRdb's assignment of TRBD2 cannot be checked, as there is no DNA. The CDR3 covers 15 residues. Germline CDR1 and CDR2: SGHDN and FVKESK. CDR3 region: CASSQGLAGGYEQYF.

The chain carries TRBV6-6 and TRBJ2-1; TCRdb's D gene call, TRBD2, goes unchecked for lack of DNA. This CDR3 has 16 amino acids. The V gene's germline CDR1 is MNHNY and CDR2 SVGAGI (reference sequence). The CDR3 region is CASSYIAGATYNEQFF.

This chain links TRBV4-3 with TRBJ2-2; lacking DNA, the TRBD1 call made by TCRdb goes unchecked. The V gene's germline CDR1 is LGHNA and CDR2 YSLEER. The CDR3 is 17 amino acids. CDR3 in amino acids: CASSQDRQGGLVGELFF.

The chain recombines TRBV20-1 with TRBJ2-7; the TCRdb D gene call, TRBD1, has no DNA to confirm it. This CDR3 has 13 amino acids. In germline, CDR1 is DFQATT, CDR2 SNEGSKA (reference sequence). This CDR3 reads CSALGDRDYEQYF.

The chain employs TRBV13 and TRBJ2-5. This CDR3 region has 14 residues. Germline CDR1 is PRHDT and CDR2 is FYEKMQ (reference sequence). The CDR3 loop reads CASSPVTGQETQYF.

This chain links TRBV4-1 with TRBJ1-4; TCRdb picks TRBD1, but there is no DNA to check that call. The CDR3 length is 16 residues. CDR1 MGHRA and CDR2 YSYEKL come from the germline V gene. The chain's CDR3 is CASSRGTGATNEKLFF.

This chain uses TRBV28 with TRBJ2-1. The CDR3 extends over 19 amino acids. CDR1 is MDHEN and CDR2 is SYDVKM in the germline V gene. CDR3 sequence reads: CASSLLGISSGSSYNEQFF.

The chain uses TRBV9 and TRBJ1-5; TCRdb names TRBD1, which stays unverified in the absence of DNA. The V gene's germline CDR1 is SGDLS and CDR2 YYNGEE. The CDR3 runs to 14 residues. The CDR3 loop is CASSPGSLNQPQHF.

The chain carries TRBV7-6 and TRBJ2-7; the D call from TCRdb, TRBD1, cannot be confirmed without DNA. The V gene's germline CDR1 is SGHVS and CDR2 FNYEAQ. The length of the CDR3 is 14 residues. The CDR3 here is CASSLERGAYEQYF.

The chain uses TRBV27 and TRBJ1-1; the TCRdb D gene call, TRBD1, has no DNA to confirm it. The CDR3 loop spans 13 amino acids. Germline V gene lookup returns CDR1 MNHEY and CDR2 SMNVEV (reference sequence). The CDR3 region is CASNLGPGTEAFF.

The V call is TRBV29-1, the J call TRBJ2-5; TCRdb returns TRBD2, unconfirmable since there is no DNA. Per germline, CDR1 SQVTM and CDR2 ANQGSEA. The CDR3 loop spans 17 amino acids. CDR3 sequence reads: CSVEAPLAGGPRGTQYF.

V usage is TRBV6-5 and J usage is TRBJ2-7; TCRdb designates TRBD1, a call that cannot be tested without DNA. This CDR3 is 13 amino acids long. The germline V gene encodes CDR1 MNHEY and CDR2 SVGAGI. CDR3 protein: CASGAGSGAGQYF.

The CDR3 is CASSPGQRFDGYTF. J is TRBJ1-2 and V is TRBV27; lacking DNA, the TRBD1 call made by TCRdb goes unchecked. There are 14 residues in the CDR3. CDR1 and CDR2 from the germline V gene are MNHEY and SMNVEV (reference sequence).

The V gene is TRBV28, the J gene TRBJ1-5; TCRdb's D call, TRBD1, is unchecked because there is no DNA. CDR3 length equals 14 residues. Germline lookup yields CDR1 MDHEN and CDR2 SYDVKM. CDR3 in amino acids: CASSQWGGPQPQHF.

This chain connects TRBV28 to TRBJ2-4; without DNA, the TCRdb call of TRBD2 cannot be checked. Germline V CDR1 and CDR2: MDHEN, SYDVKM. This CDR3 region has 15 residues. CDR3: CASTGTHLAKNIQYF.

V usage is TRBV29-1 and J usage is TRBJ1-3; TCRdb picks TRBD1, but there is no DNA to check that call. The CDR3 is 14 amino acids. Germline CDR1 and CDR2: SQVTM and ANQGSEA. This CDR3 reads CSVVGGEGGNTIYF.